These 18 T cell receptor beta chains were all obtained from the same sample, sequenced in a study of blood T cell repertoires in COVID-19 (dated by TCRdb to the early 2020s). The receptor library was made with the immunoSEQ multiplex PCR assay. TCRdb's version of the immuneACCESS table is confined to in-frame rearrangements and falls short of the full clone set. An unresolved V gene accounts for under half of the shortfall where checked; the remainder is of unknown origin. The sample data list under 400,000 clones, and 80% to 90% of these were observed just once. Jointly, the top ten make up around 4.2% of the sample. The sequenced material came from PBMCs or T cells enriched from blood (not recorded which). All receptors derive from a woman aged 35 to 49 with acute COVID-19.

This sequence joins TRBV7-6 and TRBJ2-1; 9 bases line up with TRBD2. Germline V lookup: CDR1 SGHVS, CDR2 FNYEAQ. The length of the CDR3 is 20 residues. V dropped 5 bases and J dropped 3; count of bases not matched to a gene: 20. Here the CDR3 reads CASSASRLPGERGVYNEQFF. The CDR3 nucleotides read TGTGCCAGCAGCGCGTCCCGCCTCCCTGGAGAGCGGGGGGTCTACAATGAGCAGTTCTTC.

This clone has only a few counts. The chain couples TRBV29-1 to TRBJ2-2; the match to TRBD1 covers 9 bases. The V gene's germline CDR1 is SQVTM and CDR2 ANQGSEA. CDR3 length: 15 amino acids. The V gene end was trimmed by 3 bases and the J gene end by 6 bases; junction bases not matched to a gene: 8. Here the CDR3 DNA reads TGCAGCGTTGAGGTCGGGACAGGGTACGCCGGGGAGCTGTTTTTT. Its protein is CSVEVGTGYAGELFF.

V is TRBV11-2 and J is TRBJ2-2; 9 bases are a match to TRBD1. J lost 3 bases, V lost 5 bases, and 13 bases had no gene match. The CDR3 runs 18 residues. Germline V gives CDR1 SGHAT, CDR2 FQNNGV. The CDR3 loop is CASSPTGGAEADTGELFF. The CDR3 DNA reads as TGTGCCAGCAGCCCAACAGGGGGCGCCGAGGCTGACACCGGGGAGCTGTTTTTT.

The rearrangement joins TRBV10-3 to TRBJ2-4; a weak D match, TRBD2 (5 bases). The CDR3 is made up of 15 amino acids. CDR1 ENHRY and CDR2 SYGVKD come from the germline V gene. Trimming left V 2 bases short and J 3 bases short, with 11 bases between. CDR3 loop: CAISEPPGNKNIQYF. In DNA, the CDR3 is TGTGCCATCAGTGAGCCCCCGGGAAACAAAAACATTCAGTACTTC.

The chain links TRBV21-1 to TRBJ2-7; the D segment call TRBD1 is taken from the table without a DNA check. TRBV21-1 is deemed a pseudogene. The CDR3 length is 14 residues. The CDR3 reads CASRDRGFFYEQYF. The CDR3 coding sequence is TGTGCCAGCAGAGACAGGGGTTTTTTCTACGAGCAGTACTTC.

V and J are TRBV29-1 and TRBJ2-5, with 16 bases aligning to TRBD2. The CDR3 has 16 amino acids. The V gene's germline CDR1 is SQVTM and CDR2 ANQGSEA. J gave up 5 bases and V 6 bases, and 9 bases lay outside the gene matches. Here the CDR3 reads CSVMGLAGGPMETQYF. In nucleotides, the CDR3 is TGCAGCGTAATGGGACTAGCGGGGGGGCCTATGGAGACCCAGTACTTC.

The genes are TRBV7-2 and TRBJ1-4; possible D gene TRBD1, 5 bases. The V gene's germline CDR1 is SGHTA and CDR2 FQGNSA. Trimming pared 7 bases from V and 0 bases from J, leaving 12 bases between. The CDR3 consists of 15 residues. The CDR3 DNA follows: TGTGCCAGCACCACCGGGGGGACAACTAATGAAAAACTGTTTTTT. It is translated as CASTTGGTTNEKLFF.

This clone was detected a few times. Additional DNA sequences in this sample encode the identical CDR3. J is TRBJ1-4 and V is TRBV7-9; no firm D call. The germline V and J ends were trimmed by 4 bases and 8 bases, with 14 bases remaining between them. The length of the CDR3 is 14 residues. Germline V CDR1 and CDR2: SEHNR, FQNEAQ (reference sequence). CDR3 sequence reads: CASSSSGVREKLFF. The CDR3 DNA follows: TGTGCCAGCAGCTCGAGCGGGGTTCGGGAAAAACTGTTTTTT.

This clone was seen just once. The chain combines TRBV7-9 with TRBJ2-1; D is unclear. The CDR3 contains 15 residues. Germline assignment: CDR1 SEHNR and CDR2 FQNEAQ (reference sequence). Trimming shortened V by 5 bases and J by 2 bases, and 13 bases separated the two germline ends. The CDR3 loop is CASSLKDLTYNEQFF. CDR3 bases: TGTGCCAGCAGCCTTAAAGACTTGACCTACAATGAGCAGTTCTTC.

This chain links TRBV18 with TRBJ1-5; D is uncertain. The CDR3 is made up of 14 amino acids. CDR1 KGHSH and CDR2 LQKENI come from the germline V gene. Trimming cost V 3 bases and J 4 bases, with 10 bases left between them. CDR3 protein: CASSPAPRNQPQHF. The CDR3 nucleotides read TGTGCCAGCTCACCGGCTCCCCGAAATCAGCCCCAGCATTTT.

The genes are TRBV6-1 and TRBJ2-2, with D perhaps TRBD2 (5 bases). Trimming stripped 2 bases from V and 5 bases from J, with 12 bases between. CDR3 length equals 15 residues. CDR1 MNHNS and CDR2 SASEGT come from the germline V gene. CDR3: CASSELAPGTGELFF. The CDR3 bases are TGTGCCAGCAGTGAATTGGCCCCGGGGACCGGGGAGCTGTTTTTT.

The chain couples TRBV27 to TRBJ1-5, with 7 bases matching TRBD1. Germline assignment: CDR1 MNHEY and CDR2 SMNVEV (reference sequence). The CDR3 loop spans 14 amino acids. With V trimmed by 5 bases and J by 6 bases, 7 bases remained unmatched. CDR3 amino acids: CASSPAGGGQPQHF. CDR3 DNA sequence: TGTGCCAGCAGTCCCGCAGGGGGAGGTCAGCCCCAGCATTTT.

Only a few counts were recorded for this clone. CDR3 amino acids: CASSYGRQMNTEAFF. The DNA for the CDR3 is TGTGCCAGCAGTTACGGTAGACAGATGAACACTGAAGCTTTCTTT. V gene TRBV6-5 combines with J gene TRBJ1-1, with TRBD1 as a possible D gene (5 bases). The CDR3 covers 15 residues. Germline V gene sequence: CDR1 MNHEY, CDR2 SVGAGI. Deletions cut 2 bases from V and 0 bases from J, with 10 bases between.

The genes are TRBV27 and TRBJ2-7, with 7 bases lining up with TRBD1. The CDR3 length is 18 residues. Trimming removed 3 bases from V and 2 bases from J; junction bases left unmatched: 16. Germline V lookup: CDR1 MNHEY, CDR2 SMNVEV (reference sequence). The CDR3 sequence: CASSFLSQPWDSPYEQYF. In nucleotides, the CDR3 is TGTGCCAGCAGTTTTCTTTCCCAACCCTGGGACAGCCCCTACGAGCAGTACTTC.

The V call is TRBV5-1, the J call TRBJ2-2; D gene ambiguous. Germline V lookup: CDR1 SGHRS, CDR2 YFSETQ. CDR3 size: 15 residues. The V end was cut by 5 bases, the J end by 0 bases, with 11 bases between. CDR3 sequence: CASRNQAANTGELFF. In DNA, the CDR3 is TGCGCCAGCAGGAACCAAGCCGCGAACACCGGGGAGCTGTTTTTT.

CDR3 nucleotide sequence: TGTGCCAGTAGTCGTGACCCGGGGAACTATGGCTACACCTTC. Amino acid sequence: CASSRDPGNYGYTF. This chain connects TRBV19 to TRBJ1-2; no clear D gene. V lost 5 bases, J lost 2 bases, and 12 bases lay in between. Germline V gene lookup returns CDR1 LNHDA and CDR2 SQIVND (reference sequence). This CDR3 comprises 14 residues.

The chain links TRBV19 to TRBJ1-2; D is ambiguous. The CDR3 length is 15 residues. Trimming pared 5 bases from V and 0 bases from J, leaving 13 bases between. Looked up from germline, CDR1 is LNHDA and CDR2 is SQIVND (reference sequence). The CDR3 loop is CASSVGYLANYGYTF. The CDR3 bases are TGTGCCAGTAGTGTTGGGTATCTAGCTAACTATGGCTACACCTTC.

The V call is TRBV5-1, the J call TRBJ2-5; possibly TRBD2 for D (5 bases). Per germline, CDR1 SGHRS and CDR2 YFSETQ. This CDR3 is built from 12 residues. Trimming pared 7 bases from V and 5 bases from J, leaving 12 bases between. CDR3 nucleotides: TGCGCCAGCCCATACTGGGAGGAGACCCAGTACTTC. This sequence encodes CASPYWEETQYF.